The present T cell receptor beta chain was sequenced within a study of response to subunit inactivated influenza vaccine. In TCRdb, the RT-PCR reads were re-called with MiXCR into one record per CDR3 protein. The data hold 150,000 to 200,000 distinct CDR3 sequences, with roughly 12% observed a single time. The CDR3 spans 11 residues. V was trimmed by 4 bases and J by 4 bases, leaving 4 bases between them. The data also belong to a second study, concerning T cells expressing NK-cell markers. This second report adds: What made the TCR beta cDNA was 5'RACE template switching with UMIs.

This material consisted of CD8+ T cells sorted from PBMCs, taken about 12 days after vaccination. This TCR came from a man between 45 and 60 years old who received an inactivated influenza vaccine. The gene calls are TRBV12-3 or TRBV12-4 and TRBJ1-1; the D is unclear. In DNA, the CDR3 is TGTGCCAGCAGTTGGGGCACTGAAGCTTTCTTT. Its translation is CASSWGTEAFF.